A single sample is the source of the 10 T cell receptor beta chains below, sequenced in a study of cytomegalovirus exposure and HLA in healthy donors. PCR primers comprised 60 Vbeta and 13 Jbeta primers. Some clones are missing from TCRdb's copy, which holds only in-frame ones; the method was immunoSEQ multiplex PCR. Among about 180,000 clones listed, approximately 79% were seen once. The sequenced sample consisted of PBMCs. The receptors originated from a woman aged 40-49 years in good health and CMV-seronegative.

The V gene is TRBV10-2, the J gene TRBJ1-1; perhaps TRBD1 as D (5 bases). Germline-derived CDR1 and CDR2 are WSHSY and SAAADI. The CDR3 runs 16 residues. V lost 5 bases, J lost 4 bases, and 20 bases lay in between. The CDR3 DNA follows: TGCGCCAGCAGTCCTGGGGGTCAGGGAGGAGGCACTGAAGCTTTCTTT. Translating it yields CASSPGGQGGGTEAFF.

This CDR3 reads CASSSPPTGTGGTEAFF. CDR3 sequence (DNA): TGTGCCAGCTCATCTCCGCCGACCGGGACAGGGGGGACTGAAGCTTTCTTT. The V call is TRBV18, the J call TRBJ1-1; TRBD1 agrees at 11 bases. This CDR3 is 17 amino acids long. With V trimmed by 5 bases and J by 5 bases, 13 bases remained unmatched. Germline CDR1 and CDR2: KGHSH and LQKENI.

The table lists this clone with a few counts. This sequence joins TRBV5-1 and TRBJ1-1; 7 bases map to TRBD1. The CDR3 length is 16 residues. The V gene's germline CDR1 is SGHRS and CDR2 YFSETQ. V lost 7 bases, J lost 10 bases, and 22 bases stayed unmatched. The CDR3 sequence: CASLKVEGTAARGAFF. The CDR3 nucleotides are TGCGCCAGCTTAAAAGTGGAGGGGACAGCGGCCCGGGGAGCTTTCTTT.

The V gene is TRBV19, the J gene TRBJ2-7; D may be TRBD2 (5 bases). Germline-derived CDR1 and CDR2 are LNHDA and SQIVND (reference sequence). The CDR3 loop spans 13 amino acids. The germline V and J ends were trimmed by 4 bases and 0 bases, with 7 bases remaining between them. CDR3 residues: CASSRTASYEQYF. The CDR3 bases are TGTGCCAGTAGTAGGACTGCCTCCTACGAGCAGTACTTC.

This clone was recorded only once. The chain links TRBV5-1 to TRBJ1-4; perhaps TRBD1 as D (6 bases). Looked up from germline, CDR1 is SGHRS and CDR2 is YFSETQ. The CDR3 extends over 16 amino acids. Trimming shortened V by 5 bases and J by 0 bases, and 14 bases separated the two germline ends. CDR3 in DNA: TGCGCCAGCAGTCGGGACACAGTTGCAACTAATGAAAAACTGTTTTTT. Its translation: CASSRDTVATNEKLFF. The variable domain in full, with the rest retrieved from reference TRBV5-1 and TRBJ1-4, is KAGVTQTPRYLIKTRGQQVTLSCSPISGHRSVSWYQQTPGQGLQFLFEYFSETQRNKGNFPGRFSGRQFSNSRSEMNVSTLELGDSALYLCASSRDTVATNEKLFFGSGTQLSVL.

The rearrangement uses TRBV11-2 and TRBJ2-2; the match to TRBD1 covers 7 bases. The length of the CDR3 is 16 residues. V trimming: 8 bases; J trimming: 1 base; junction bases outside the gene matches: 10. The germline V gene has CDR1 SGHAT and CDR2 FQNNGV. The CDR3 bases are TGTGCCAGCTCCCCGGGGACAGCTAGGAACACCGGGGAGCTGTTTTTT. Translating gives CASSPGTARNTGELFF.

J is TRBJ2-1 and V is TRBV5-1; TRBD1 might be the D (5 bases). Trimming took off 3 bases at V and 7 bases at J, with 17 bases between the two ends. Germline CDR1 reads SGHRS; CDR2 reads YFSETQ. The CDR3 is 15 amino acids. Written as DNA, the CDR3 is TGCGCCAGCAGCTCCTGGCAGGGATTAGTGAATGAGCAGTTCTTC. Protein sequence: CASSSWQGLVNEQFF.

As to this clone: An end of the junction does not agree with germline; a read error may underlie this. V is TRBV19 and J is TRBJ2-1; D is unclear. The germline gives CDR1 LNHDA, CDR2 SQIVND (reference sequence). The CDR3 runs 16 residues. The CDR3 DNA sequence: TGTGCCACCGACCCTAACCAGTGGCTAGGTTCAAATGGGCAGTTCTTC. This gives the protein CATDPNQWLGSNGQFF.

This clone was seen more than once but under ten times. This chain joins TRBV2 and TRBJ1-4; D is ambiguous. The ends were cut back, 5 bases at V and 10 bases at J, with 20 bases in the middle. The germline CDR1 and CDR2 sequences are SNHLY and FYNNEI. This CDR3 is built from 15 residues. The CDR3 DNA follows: TGTGCCAGCAGTCTACTAGGGCAGCCCATCGGAAAACTGTTTTTT. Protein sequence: CASSLLGQPIGKLFF.

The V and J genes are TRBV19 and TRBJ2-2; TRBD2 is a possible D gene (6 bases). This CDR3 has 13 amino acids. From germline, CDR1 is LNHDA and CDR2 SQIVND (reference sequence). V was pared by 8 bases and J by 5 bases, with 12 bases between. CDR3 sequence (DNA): TGTGCCAGTTGGGGGAGGCGGACCGGGGAGCTGTTTTTT. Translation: CASWGRRTGELFF.